Below are 16 T cell receptor beta chains sequenced from a single sample in a study of T cells after posttransplantation cyclophosphamide. TCRdb keeps only in-frame clones here, not all; method: immunoSEQ multiplex PCR. This sample carries almost 35,000 clones, none of them present only once. Sequences were obtained from PBMCs. The receptors shown here come from a woman aged 45-59 years in good health and a related stem cell transplant donor.

The chain is built from TRBV7-9 and TRBJ2-5; D is uncertain. V was trimmed by 8 bases and J by 0 bases, leaving 7 bases between them. This CDR3 spans 12 amino acids. Germline CDR1 SEHNR, CDR2 FQNEAQ (reference sequence). CDR3: CASHQYQETQYF. DNA of the CDR3: TGTGCCAGCCACCAGTACCAAGAGACCCAGTACTTC. The whole variable domain, remainder taken from reference TRBV7-9 and TRBJ2-5, is DTGVSQNPRHKITKRGQNVTFRCDPISEHNRLYWYRQTLGQGPEFLTYFQNEAQLEKSRLLSDRFSAERPKGSFSTLEIQRTEQGDSAMYLCASHQYQETQYFGPGTRLLVL.

The table lists this clone with a few counts. This rearrangement joins TRBV18 to TRBJ2-3; D remains ambiguous. Germline CDR1 and CDR2: KGHSH and LQKENI. This CDR3 spans 15 amino acids. V was pared by 0 bases and J by 3 bases, with 10 bases between. The CDR3 nucleotides read TGTGCCAGCTCACCACCAGGGTTCCTGACAGATACGCAGTATTTT. This gives the protein CASSPPGFLTDTQYF.

This clone occurred many times. The chain couples TRBV7-2 to TRBJ1-3; the match to TRBD1 covers 7 bases. The CDR3 consists of 16 residues. From germline, CDR1 is SGHTA and CDR2 FQGNSA. V shed 5 bases, J shed 0 bases, and the junction held 7 bases outside the gene matches. The CDR3 reads CASSLRGTDSGNTIYF. The CDR3 nucleotides are TGTGCCAGCAGCCTTAGAGGGACAGACTCTGGAAACACCATATATTTT.

This clone came up many times. Its ends do not fully match the called genes, so a read error is possible. The chain carries TRBV12-3 or TRBV12-4 and TRBJ2-7; 13 positions agree with TRBD2. The CDR3 consists of 15 residues. Written as DNA, the CDR3 is TGTGCCAGCAGTTCCGGGACTAGCGGGACCTACCAGCAGTACTTC. It yields the protein CASSSGTSGTYQQYF.

The chain couples TRBV5-1 to TRBJ2-5; 10 bases match TRBD2. Germline V CDR1 and CDR2: SGHRS, YFSETQ. With 4 bases clipped from V and 4 bases from J, the junction kept 10 bases outside the gene matches. The CDR3 covers 16 residues. The CDR3 nucleotides read TGCGCCAGCAGCCTGGACCCTAGCGGGAGAGGAGAGACCCAGTACTTC. Encoded protein: CASSLDPSGRGETQYF.

This clone was seen more than once but under ten times. The chain recombines TRBV30 with TRBJ1-2, with D possibly being TRBD1 (6 bases). CDR1 is GTSNPN, CDR2 SVGIG, per germline (reference sequence). The germline V and J ends were trimmed by 3 bases and 8 bases, with 16 bases remaining between them. The CDR3 covers 13 residues. CDR3 nucleotides: TGTGCCTGGAGCCGGGGGGGCTTTTACGGCTACACCTTC. Amino acids: CAWSRGGFYGYTF.

This clone was counted many times. The V and J genes are TRBV7-3 and TRBJ1-3, with a possible D match to TRBD1 (5 bases). Trimming cost V 1 base and J 7 bases, with 14 bases left between them. Germline V gene lookup returns CDR1 SGHTA and CDR2 FQGTGA. CDR3 length: 15 residues. CDR3 residues: CASSLNGGLGNTIYF. The CDR3 DNA is TGTGCCAGCAGCTTAAATGGGGGGTTGGGGAACACCATATATTTT.

This clone was detected ten times or more. The chain carries TRBV7-9 and TRBJ2-1; D remains unclear. Germline-derived CDR1 and CDR2 are SEHNR and FQNEAQ (reference sequence). V dropped 3 bases and J dropped 0 bases, with 6 bases sitting between them. The CDR3 spans 14 residues. The CDR3 region is CASSFRGSYNEQFF. The CDR3 coding sequence is TGTGCCAGCAGCTTTCGAGGCTCCTACAATGAGCAGTTCTTC.

This clone has a handful of counts. The chain carries TRBV27 and TRBJ1-2; D might be TRBD1 (5 bases). Germline values: CDR1 MNHEY, CDR2 SMNVEV (reference sequence). The CDR3 is 13 residues long. Deletions cut 0 bases from V and 8 bases from J, with 10 bases between. This CDR3 is CASSLSAGQGYTF. In nucleotides, the CDR3 is TGTGCCAGCAGTTTATCTGCTGGACAAGGCTACACCTTC.

This clone was picked up many times. The chain joins TRBV6-2 or TRBV6-3 to TRBJ2-1, with 8 bases lining up with TRBD2. The CDR3 has 14 residues. V shed 6 bases, J shed 7 bases, and the junction held 8 bases outside the gene matches. Germline CDR1 reads MNHEY; CDR2 reads SVGEGT. This chain's CDR3 is CASRGIGTRNEQFF. DNA of the CDR3: TGTGCCAGCAGGGGAATAGGGACTAGAAATGAGCAGTTCTTC.

Ten or more counts support this clone. This chain connects TRBV7-2 to TRBJ2-7; D gene unclear. The germline V and J ends were trimmed by 5 bases and 0 bases, with 2 bases remaining between them. The CDR3 totals 11 residues. CDR1 and CDR2 from the germline V gene are SGHTA and FQGNSA. This CDR3 is CASSHSYEQYF. CDR3 DNA sequence: TGTGCCAGCAGCCACTCCTACGAGCAGTACTTC.

This clone was observed at least ten times. This chain connects TRBV19 to TRBJ1-1, with D tentatively TRBD1 (5 bases). Trimming took off 1 base at V and 5 bases at J, with 14 bases between the two ends. Germline CDR1 is LNHDA and CDR2 is SQIVND (reference sequence). The CDR3 contains 15 residues. The CDR3 region is CASSIVGGARTEAFF. The CDR3 DNA sequence: TGTGCCAGTAGTATAGTTGGCGGGGCCAGAACTGAAGCTTTCTTT. Filled out from reference TRBV19 and TRBJ1-1, the complete variable domain reads DGGITQSPKYLFRKEGQNVTLSCEQNLNHDAMYWYRQDPGQGLRLIYYSQIVNDFQKGDIAEGYSVSREKKESFPLTVTSAQKNPTAFYLCASSIVGGARTEAFFGQGTRLTVV.

This clone was counted many times. The rearrangement uses TRBV6-2 or TRBV6-3 and TRBJ2-1, with a tentative D call TRBD2 (6 bases). Trimming removed 5 bases at V and 1 base at J, with 12 bases between. CDR1 and CDR2 (germline): MNHEY, SVGEGT. The CDR3 is made up of 15 amino acids. CDR3 loop: CASSRLSGSYNEQFF. The CDR3 coding sequence is TGTGCCAGCAGTCGACTAAGCGGGTCCTACAATGAGCAGTTCTTC.

This clone has at least ten counts. This chain links TRBV6-5 with TRBJ1-4; unclear D gene. The V end lost 5 bases, the J end lost 8 bases, and 15 bases lay between the germline ends. The CDR3 is 14 amino acids. Germline V gene lookup returns CDR1 MNHEY and CDR2 SVGAGI. CDR3 DNA sequence: TGTGCCAGCAGTCCCGGAGTAGCCTACGAAAAACTGTTTTTT. Translating it yields CASSPGVAYEKLFF.

This clone was seen a few times. The chain combines TRBV2 with TRBJ2-3; D is perhaps TRBD1 (5 bases). CDR3 length equals 16 residues. The germline CDR1 and CDR2 sequences are SNHLY and FYNNEI. V was shortened by 8 bases and J by 5 bases, with 23 bases between the two germline ends. The CDR3: CASFQGALLSVDTQYF. The CDR3 region has the DNA TGTGCCAGCTTCCAAGGGGCGCTTCTATCGGTAGATACGCAGTATTTT.

Many counts were recorded for this clone. This chain uses TRBV5-8 with TRBJ2-1; the match to TRBD2 covers 10 bases. Trimming at V came to 1 base and at J to 9 bases, leaving 7 bases not matched to a gene. The CDR3 length is 15 residues. Germline V lookup: CDR1 SGHTS, CDR2 YDEGEE. The chain's CDR3 is CASSLISGRAIEQFF. DNA for the CDR3: TGTGCCAGCAGCTTGATCAGCGGGAGGGCCATTGAGCAGTTCTTC.